Listed here are 8 T cell receptor beta chains from one sample, sequenced in a study of neurological immune-mediated disorders. TCRdb used MiXCR to reprocess the 5' RACE reads, holding one entry per CDR3 protein. The sample shows some 48,000 distinct CDR3 sequences, around 13% of them seen only once. The time point here: longitudinal time-point 2. Sequenced material: PBMCs. These receptors came from a male donor with HTLV-1-associated myelopathy (HAM/TSP).

Many counts were recorded for this clonotype. The V and J genes are TRBV5-1 and TRBJ1-5, with 8 bases lining up with TRBD1. The CDR3 runs 13 residues. The ends lost 5 bases at V and 7 bases at J; junction bases unmatched: 5. Looked up from germline, CDR1 is SGHRS and CDR2 is YFSETQ. The CDR3 protein is CASRDREDQPQHF. CDR3 bases: TGCGCCAGCAGGGACAGGGAGGACCAGCCCCAGCATTTT. Full variable domain (remainder filled in from reference TRBV5-1 and TRBJ1-5): KAGVTQTPRYLIKTRGQQVTLSCSPISGHRSVSWYQQTPGQGLQFLFEYFSETQRNKGNFPGRFSGRQFSNSRSEMNVSTLELGDSALYLCASRDREDQPQHFGDGTRLSIL.

This clonotype was observed at least ten times. V is TRBV20-1 and J is TRBJ1-1, with TRBD1 matching over 7 bases. After removal of 6 bases from V and 6 bases from J, the junction contained 7 bases not matched to a gene. This CDR3 has 12 residues. CDR1 is DFQATT and CDR2 is SNEGSKA in the germline V gene (reference sequence). The CDR3 nucleotides read TGCAGTGCCATCGACAGGGACCCTGAAGCTTTCTTT. Translated, it gives CSAIDRDPEAFF.

As regards this clonotype: The junction differs from germline at one of its ends, possibly a read error. The rearrangement links TRBV20-1 to TRBJ2-2; D gene unclear. CDR1 is DFQATT, CDR2 SNEGSKA, per germline (reference sequence). The CDR3 totals 14 residues. Here the CDR3 DNA reads TGCAGTGCTAGAGACCCAAGGAGCACCAGGGAGCTGTTTTTT. Translation: CSARDPRSTRELFF.

This clonotype was counted at least ten times. This chain joins TRBV12-3 or TRBV12-4 and TRBJ2-7; TRBD1 agrees at 10 bases. V lost 3 bases and J lost 6; bases outside the gene matches: 5. CDR3 length: 14 amino acids. In nucleotides, the CDR3 is TGTGCCAGCAGTTTCAGGGACAGGGGAAGCGAGCAGTACTTC. Its translation: CASSFRDRGSEQYF.

This clonotype was seen many times. The gene calls are TRBV2 and TRBJ2-5; D may match TRBD1 or TRBD2 (5 bases each). The length of the CDR3 is 11 residues. Deletions cut 6 bases from V and 3 bases from J, with 5 bases between. Germline assignment: CDR1 SNHLY and CDR2 FYNNEI. CDR3 residues: CASRGEETQYF. Written as DNA, the CDR3 is TGTGCCAGCAGGGGGGAAGAGACCCAGTACTTC. The whole variable domain, filled in from reference TRBV2 and TRBJ2-5, reads EPEVTQTPSHQVTQMGQEVILRCVPISNHLYFYWYRQILGQKVEFLVSFYNNEISEKSEIFDDQFSVERPDGSNFTLKIRSTKLEDSAMYFCASRGEETQYFGPGTRLLVL.

Of note for this clonotype: A much larger clone is a single base away; this may be a read error. It is likely a read error, because the conserved phenylalanine at the end of the CDR3 is missing. V gene TRBV20-1 combines with J gene TRBJ2-3; 7 positions match TRBD1. Germline V gene lookup returns CDR1 DFQATT and CDR2 SNEGSKA (reference sequence). The V gene end was trimmed by 0 bases and the J gene end by 0 bases; junction bases not matched to a gene: 3. The CDR3 consists of 15 residues. As DNA, the CDR3 is TGCAGTGCTAGAGATCTGGGACAGAGCACAGATACGCAGTATTAT. The encoded protein is CSARDLGQSTDTQYY.

This clonotype was detected many times. The genes are TRBV20-1 and TRBJ1-3, with D perhaps TRBD1 (6 bases). Looked up from germline, CDR1 is DFQATT and CDR2 is SNEGSKA (reference sequence). V lost 0 bases, J lost 5 bases, and 11 bases lay in between. The CDR3 runs 14 residues. CDR3: CSARERGTRNTIYF. CDR3 nucleotides: TGCAGTGCTAGAGAGAGGGGGACGCGAAACACCATATATTTT.

In this sample, this clonotype turned up many times. J is TRBJ1-2 and V is TRBV12-3 or TRBV12-4, with 9 bases fitting TRBD1. V lost 2 bases to trimming and J lost 2 bases; unmatched junction nucleotides: 9. There are 17 residues in the CDR3. CDR3 nucleotide sequence: TGTGCCAGCAGTTTAATCCCCGGAGGACAGGGGAACTATGGCTACACCTTC. It translates to CASSLIPGGQGNYGYTF.